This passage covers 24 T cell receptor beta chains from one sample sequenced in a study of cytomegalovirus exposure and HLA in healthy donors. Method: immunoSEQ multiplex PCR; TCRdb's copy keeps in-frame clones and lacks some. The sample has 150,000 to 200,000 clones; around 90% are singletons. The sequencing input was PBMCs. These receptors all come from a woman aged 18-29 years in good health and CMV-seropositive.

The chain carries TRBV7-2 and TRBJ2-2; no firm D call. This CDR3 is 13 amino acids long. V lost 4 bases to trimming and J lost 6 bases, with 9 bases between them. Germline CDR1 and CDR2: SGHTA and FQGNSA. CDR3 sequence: CASSSLPAGELFF. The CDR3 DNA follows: TGTGCCAGCAGCTCTCTTCCCGCCGGGGAGCTGTTTTTT. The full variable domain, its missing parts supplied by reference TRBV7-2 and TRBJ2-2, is GAGVSQSPSNKVTEKGKDVELRCDPISGHTALYWYRQSLGQGLEFLIYFQGNSAPDKSGLPSDRFSAERTGGSVSTLTIQRTQQEDSAVYLCASSSLPAGELFFGEGSRLTVL.

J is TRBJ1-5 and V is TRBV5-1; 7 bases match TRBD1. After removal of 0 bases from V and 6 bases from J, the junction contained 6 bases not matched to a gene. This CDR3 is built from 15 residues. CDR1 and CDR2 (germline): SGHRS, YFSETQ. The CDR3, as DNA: TGCGCCAGCAGCTTGGATACAGGGGACGGTCAGCCCCAGCATTTT. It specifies CASSLDTGDGQPQHF.

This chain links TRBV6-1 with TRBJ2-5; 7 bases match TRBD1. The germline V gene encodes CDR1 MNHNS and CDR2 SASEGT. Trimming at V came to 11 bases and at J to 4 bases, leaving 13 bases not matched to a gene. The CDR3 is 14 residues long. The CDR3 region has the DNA TGTGCCTGCTTTCGGACAGGCCGGGGAGAGACCCAGTACTTC. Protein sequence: CACFRTGRGETQYF.

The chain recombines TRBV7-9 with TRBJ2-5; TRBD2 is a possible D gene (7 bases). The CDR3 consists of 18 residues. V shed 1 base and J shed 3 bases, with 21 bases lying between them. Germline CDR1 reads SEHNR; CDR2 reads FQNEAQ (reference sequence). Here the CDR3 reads CASSLDWWGGDNKETQYF. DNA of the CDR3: TGTGCCAGCAGCTTAGATTGGTGGGGGGGCGATAACAAAGAGACCCAGTACTTC.

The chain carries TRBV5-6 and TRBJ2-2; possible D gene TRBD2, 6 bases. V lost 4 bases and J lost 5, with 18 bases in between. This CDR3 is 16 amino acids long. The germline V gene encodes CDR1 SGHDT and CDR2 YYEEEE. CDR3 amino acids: CASSPAYKGGTGELFF. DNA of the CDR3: TGTGCCAGCAGCCCCGCTTACAAAGGAGGGACCGGGGAGCTGTTTTTT.

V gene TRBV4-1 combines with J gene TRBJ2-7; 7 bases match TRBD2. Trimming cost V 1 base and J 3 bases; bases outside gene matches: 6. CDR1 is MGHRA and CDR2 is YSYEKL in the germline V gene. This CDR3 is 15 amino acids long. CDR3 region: CASSQVSTGGYEQYF. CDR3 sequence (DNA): TGCGCCAGCAGCCAAGTGAGTACGGGGGGCTACGAGCAGTACTTC.

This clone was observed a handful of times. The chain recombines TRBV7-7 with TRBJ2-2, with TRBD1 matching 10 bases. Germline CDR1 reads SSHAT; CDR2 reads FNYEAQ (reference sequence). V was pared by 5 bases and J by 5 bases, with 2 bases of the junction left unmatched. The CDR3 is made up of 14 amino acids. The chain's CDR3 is CASSPGQGTGELFF. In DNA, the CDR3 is TGTGCCAGCAGCCCGGGACAGGGGACCGGGGAGCTGTTTTTT.

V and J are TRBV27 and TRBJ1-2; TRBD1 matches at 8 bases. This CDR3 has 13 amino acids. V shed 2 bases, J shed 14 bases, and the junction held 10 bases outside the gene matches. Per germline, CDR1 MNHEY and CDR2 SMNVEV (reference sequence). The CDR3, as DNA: TGTGCCAGCAGTTTAAAGGGCAGGGGGCCTTATACCTTC. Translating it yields CASSLKGRGPYTF.

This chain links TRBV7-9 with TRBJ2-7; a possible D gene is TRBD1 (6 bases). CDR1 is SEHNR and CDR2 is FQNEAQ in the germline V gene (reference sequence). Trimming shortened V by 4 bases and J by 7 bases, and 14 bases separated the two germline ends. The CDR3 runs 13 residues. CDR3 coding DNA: TGTGCCAGCAGCTCGGGGCAGGGGTCGGAGCAGTACTTC. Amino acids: CASSSGQGSEQYF.

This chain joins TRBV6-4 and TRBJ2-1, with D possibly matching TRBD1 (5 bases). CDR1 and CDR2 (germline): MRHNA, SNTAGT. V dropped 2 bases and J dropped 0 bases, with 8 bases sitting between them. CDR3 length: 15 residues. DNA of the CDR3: TGTGCCAGCAGTGACAGGGGAAGCTCCTACAATGAGCAGTTCTTC. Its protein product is CASSDRGSSYNEQFF.

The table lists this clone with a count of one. The DNA for the CDR3 is TGTGCCAGCAGCCCCGGACTAGCTGAAGATACGCAGTATTTT. Its translation: CASSPGLAEDTQYF. The chain recombines TRBV5-6 with TRBJ2-3, with 8 bases that match TRBD2. The CDR3 spans 14 residues. With 4 bases clipped from V and 5 bases from J, the junction kept 6 bases outside the gene matches. CDR1 SGHDT and CDR2 YYEEEE come from the germline V gene.

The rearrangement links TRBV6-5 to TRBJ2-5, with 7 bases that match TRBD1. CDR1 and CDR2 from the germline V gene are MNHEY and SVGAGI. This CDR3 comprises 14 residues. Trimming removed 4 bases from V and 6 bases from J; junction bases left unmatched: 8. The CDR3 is CASSSPGQRQTQYF. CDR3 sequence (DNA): TGTGCCAGCAGTTCCCCGGGACAGCGACAGACCCAGTACTTC.

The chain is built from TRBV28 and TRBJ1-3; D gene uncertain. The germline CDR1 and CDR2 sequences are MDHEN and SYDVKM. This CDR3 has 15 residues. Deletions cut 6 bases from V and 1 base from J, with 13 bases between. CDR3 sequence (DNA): TGTGCCAGCAGCCCCTCTAGAACGTCTGGAAACACCATATATTTT. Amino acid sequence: CASSPSRTSGNTIYF.

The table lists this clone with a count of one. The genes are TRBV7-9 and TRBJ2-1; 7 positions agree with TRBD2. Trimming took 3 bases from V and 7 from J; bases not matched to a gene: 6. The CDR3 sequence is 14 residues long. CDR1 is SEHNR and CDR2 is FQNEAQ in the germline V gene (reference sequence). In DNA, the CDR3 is TGTGCCAGCAGCTTTGCGGGAGAGGCTAATGAGCAGTTCTTC. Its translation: CASSFAGEANEQFF.

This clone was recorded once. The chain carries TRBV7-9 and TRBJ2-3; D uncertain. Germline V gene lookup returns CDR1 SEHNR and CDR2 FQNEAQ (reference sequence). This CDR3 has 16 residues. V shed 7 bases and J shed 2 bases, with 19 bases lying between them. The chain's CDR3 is CASIPLQPTHTDTQYF. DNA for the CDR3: TGTGCCAGCATCCCCCTACAGCCAACACACACAGATACGCAGTATTTT.

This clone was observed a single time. The chain's CDR3 is CASSDQTVNTEAFF. For the CDR3, the DNA is TGTGCCAGCAGCGACCAAACAGTGAACACTGAAGCTTTCTTT. The rearrangement links TRBV2 to TRBJ1-1, with D uncertain. CDR1 SNHLY and CDR2 FYNNEI come from the germline V gene. Trimming stripped 6 bases from V and 0 bases from J, with 11 bases between. The CDR3 has 14 residues.

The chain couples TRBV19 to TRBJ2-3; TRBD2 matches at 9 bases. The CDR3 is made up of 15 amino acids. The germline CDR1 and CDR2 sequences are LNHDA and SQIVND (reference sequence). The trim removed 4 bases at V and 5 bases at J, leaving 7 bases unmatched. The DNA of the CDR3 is TGTGCCAGTAGTAGTAGCGGGAGTTTTTTAGATACGCAGTATTTT. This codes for CASSSSGSFLDTQYF.

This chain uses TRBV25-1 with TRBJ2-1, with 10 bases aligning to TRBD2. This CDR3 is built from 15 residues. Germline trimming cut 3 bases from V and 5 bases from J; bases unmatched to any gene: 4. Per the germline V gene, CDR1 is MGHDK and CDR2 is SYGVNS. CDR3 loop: CASSDGLAVDNEQFF. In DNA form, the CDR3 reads TGTGCCAGCAGTGACGGACTAGCGGTGGACAATGAGCAGTTCTTC.

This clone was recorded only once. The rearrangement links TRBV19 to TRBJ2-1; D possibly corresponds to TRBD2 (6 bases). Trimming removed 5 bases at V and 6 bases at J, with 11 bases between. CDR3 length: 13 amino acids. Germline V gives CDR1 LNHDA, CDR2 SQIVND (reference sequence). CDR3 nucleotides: TGTGCCAGTAGTCCGTTCGGGGGCAATGAGCAGTTCTTC. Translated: CASSPFGGNEQFF.

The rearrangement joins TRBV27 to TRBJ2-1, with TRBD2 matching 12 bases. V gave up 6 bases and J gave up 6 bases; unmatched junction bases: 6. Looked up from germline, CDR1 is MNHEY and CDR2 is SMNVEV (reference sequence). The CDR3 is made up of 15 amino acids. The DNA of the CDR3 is TGTGCCAGCAGACCTAGCGGGAGGGCCGGCAATGAGCAGTTCTTC. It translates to CASRPSGRAGNEQFF.

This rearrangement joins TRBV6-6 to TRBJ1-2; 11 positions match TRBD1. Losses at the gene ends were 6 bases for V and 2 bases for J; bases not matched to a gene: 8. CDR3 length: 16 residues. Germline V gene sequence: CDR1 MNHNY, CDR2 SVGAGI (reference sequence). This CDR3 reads CASRKGQGGANYGYTF. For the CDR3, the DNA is TGTGCCAGCAGAAAGGGACAGGGGGGGGCCAACTATGGCTACACCTTC.

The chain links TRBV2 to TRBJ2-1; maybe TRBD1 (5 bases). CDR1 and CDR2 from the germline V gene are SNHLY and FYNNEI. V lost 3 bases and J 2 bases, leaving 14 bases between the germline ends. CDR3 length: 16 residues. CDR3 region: CASSDKGLGPYNEQFF. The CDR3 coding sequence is TGTGCCAGCAGTGATAAAGGCTTGGGGCCCTACAATGAGCAGTTCTTC.

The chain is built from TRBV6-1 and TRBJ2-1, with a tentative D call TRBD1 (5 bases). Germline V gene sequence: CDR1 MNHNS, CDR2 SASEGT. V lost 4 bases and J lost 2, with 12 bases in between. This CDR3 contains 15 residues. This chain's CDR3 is CASSGMQGPYNEQFF. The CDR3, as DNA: TGTGCCAGCAGTGGGATGCAGGGCCCCTACAATGAGCAGTTCTTC.

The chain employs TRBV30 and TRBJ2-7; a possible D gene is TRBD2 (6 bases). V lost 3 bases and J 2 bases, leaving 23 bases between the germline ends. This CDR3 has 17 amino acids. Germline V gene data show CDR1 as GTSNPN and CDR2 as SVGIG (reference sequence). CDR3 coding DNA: TGTGCCTGGAGCCCCTGGCGGGGTGCAGTGTCCACCTACGAGCAGTACTTC. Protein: CAWSPWRGAVSTYEQYF.